This is a list of T cell receptor beta chains from one sample in a study of OX40 agonist ivuxolimab in advanced cancers. The assay was immunoSEQ multiplex PCR, and TCRdb's table has in-frame clones only and misses some. This sample has tens of thousands of clones, with nearly 90% found just once. Material: CD4+ or CD8+ T cells sorted from blood, obtained in a trial of the OX40 agonist ivuxolimab. Receptors originate from an adult with an advanced solid tumor such as melanoma, head and neck, liver or kidney cancer. CDR3s include the opening cysteine and the closing phenylalanine or tryptophan. The D gene is left open where the match is weak. Size values are once, few and many counts, or a class for expanded clones, and some rows have none.

TRBD1,14,TRBJ1-2,-,TRBV25-1,CASNAPGQGSGYTF,TGTGCCAGCAATGCACCGGGACAGGGAAGTGGCTACACCTTC
-,15,TRBJ2-2,-,TRBV2,CASRRGDTFTGELFF,TGTGCCAGCAGGAGGGGGGACACCTTCACCGGGGAGCTGTTTTTT
-,15,TRBJ1-1,-,TRBV9,CASSVVRGRTTEAFF,TGTGCCAGCAGCGTAGTACGGGGGCGGACCACTGAAGCTTTCTTT
-,13,TRBJ1-1,-,TRBV6-1,CASSHSKGTEAFF,TGTGCCAGCAGTCACTCAAAGGGGACTGAAGCTTTCTTT
TRBD2,17,TRBJ2-5,-,TRBV12-5,CASGLVGTSGGVETQYF,TGTGCTAGTGGTTTGGTAGGGACTAGCGGGGGAGTAGAGACCCAGTACTTC
TRBD2,14,TRBJ2-5,-,TRBV5-1,CASSWGTTQETQYF,TGCGCCAGCAGCTGGGGGACTACCCAAGAGACCCAGTACTTC
TRBD2,17,TRBJ2-3,-,TRBV9,CASSVGTSGGSTDTQYF,TGTGCCAGCAGCGTAGGGACTAGCGGGGGTAGCACAGATACGCAGTATTTT
-,15,TRBJ2-5,-,TRBV11-2,CASSQPGTAQETQYF,TGTGCCAGCAGCCAACCGGGAACAGCTCAAGAGACCCAGTACTTC
-,15,TRBJ1-4,-,TRBV29-1,CSVFHTDSIGEKLFF,TGCAGCGTTTTTCATACGGACAGTATTGGTGAAAAACTGTTTTTT
-,14,TRBJ2-3,-,TRBV30,CAWAISGSTDTQYF,TGTGCCTGGGCTATTAGCGGTAGCACAGATACGCAGTATTTT
-,20,TRBJ2-1,-,TRBV14,CASSSQLGLARKERSNEQFF,TGTGCCAGCAGCTCTCAACTGGGGCTAGCGAGGAAAGAAAGGTCCAATGAGCAGTTCTTC
TRBD1,13,TRBJ1-2,-,TRBV28,CASSSGQGEGYTF,TGTGCCAGCAGCTCGGGACAGGGTGAGGGCTACACCTTC
-,14,TRBJ2-7,-,TRBV7-9,CASSPTWSRAEQYF,TGTGCCAGCAGCCCAACGTGGAGCAGGGCCGAGCAGTACTTC
-,16,TRBJ1-2,once,TRBV9,CASSVGQGYPNYGYTF,TGTGCCAGCAGCGTAGGTCAAGGCTACCCTAACTATGGCTACACCTTC
-,14,TRBJ2-6,-,TRBV7-2,CASSPRSGANVLTF,TGTGCCAGCAGCCCACGGTCTGGGGCCAACGTCCTGACTTTC
-,13,TRBJ1-6,-,TRBV2,CPNSGIGNSPLHF,TGCCCCAATTCGGGGATTGGGAATTCACCCCTCCACTTT
-,14,TRBJ2-7,-,TRBV4-2,CASSQALALYEQYF,TGTGCCAGCAGCCAAGCGTTAGCGCTCTACGAGCAGTACTTC
-,15,TRBJ1-5,-,TRBV6-7,CANLREGGRNQPQHF,TGTGCCAATCTCAGGGAGGGGGGGAGGAATCAGCCCCAGCATTTT
-,15,TRBJ2-3,-,TRBV7-2,CASSLSYLGPDTQYF,TGTGCCAGCAGCTTATCCTACCTAGGCCCAGATACGCAGTATTTT
-,14,TRBJ1-4,-,TRBV15,CATSRESLGEKLFF,TGTGCCACCAGCAGAGAGTCCTTGGGTGAAAAACTGTTTTTT
-,14,TRBJ1-6,once,TRBV7-9,CASSLEGTNSPLHF,TGTGCCAGCAGCTTAGAAGGGACCAATTCACCCCTCCACTTT
-,15,TRBJ1-1,-,TRBV19,CASTPSAGRNTEAFF,TGTGCCAGTACCCCATCGGCAGGGAGGAACACTGAAGCTTTCTTT
-,13,TRBJ2-1,-,TRBV18,CASSPPTINEQFF,TGTGCCAGCTCACCACCGACTATCAATGAGCAGTTCTTC
-,14,TRBJ2-7,-,TRBV6-5,CASSLVGSSYEQYF,TGTGCCAGCAGTTTGGTCGGGAGCTCCTACGAGCAGTACTTC
TRBD1,16,TRBJ1-5,-,TRBV19,CASSERGQGAGQPQHF,TGTGCCAGTAGTGAGCGGGGACAGGGGGCTGGACAGCCCCAGCATTTT
-,13,TRBJ2-4,-,TRBV5-1,CASSGGALSIQYF,TGCGCCAGCAGCGGGGGGGCGCTCTCCATTCAGTACTTC
TRBD1,14,TRBJ1-1,-,TRBV19,CASRPGQGGTEAFF,TGTGCCAGTAGGCCCGGACAGGGAGGCACTGAAGCTTTCTTT
-,12,TRBJ2-2,-,TRBV5-6,CASSGRTGELFF,TGTGCCAGCAGCGGGAGGACCGGGGAGCTGTTTTTT
-,15,TRBJ1-3,-,TRBV7-2,CASTELGGAGNTIYF,TGTGCCAGCACCGAACTAGGAGGCGCTGGAAACACCATATATTTT
-,12,TRBJ1-2,-,TRBV7-2,CASSLDYYGYTF,TGTGCCAGCAGTCTAGACTACTATGGCTACACCTTC
TRBD1,18,TRBJ1-1,-,TRBV2,CASRSLSGTGKMNTEAFF,TGTGCCAGCAGGAGCCTCTCCGGGACAGGCAAGATGAACACTGAAGCTTTCTTT
TRBD1,10,TRBJ2-7,-,TRBV6-5,CAAGGYEQYF,TGTGCGGCAGGGGGCTACGAGCAGTACTTC
-,14,TRBJ2-7,-,TRBV19,CASSIGSRSYEQYF,TGTGCCAGTAGTATCGGCAGCCGCTCCTACGAGCAGTACTTC
-,17,TRBJ1-6,-,TRBV5-1,CASSLDPGSSYNSPLHF,TGCGCCAGCAGCTTGGATCCGGGGAGCTCCTATAATTCACCCCTCCACTTT
TRBD1,15,TRBJ1-2,-,TRBV5-4,CASSSPGQSNYGYTF,TGTGCCAGCAGCTCCCCGGGACAGAGTAACTATGGCTACACCTTC
-,16,TRBJ1-3,-,TRBV15,CATSRDIGASGNTIYF,TGTGCCACCAGCAGAGATATTGGGGCGAGCGGAAACACCATATATTTT
-,15,TRBJ2-2,-,TRBV27,CASSLSRLEAGELFF,TGTGCCAGCAGTTTATCCAGACTAGAGGCCGGGGAGCTGTTTTTT
-,15,TRBJ2-1,-,TRBV9,CASSARGDILNEQFF,TGTGCCAGCAGCGCCAGAGGCGACATCCTCAATGAGCAGTTCTTC